What follows are 23 T cell receptor beta chains derived from one specimen sequenced in a study of blood T cell repertoires in COVID-19. Some clones are missing from TCRdb's copy, which holds only in-frame ones; the method was immunoSEQ multiplex PCR. This table has some 200,000 clones, 75% to 85% appearing once. The specimen was peripheral blood. The receptors derive from a woman aged 40 to 50 with COVID-19, enrolled during active disease.

This chain connects TRBV27 to TRBJ2-2; 7 bases fit TRBD1. This CDR3 has 16 residues. J lost 1 base, V lost 5 bases, and 7 bases had no gene match. In germline, CDR1 is MNHEY, CDR2 SMNVEV (reference sequence). This chain's CDR3 is CASSTSGTVNTGELFF. As DNA, the CDR3 is TGTGCCAGCAGTACCTCCGGGACAGTGAACACCGGGGAGCTGTTTTTT.

V gene TRBV2 combines with J gene TRBJ2-5, with D possibly TRBD1 on 7 matching bases. With 6 bases removed from V and 1 base from J, the gap between germline ends came to 15 bases. The CDR3 is 15 amino acids. The germline V gene has CDR1 SNHLY and CDR2 FYNNEI. In DNA form, the CDR3 reads TGTGCCAGCAGCCAGGACCAGGGGGGCCAAGAGACCCAGTACTTC. As protein: CASSQDQGGQETQYF.

The chain recombines TRBV7-3 with TRBJ2-3; 12 bases agree with TRBD2. Germline values: CDR1 SGHTA, CDR2 FQGTGA. Germline trimming cut 3 bases from V and 0 bases from J; bases unmatched to any gene: 1. The CDR3 is made up of 16 amino acids. The CDR3 nucleotides read TGTGCCAGCAGCTTGGGACTAGCGGGTAGCACAGATACGCAGTATTTT. Translating it yields CASSLGLAGSTDTQYF.

The chain combines TRBV30 with TRBJ2-2; 8 nucleotides align to TRBD2. The CDR3 extends over 14 amino acids. Trimming removed 3 bases from V and 4 bases from J; junction bases left unmatched: 4. CDR1 is GTSNPN and CDR2 is SVGIG in the germline V gene (reference sequence). DNA of the CDR3: TGTGCCTGGAGGGGGGCGGGGGGCACCGGGGAGCTGTTTTTT. It is translated as CAWRGAGGTGELFF.

The V and J genes are TRBV10-1 and TRBJ2-7; a weak D match, TRBD2 (5 bases). Germline V gives CDR1 WNHNN, CDR2 SYGVQD (reference sequence). CDR3 length: 13 amino acids. Trimming shortened V by 2 bases and J by 6 bases, and 11 bases separated the two germline ends. CDR3 in DNA: TGCGCCAGCAGTGAGACTCCTCGGGGCGAGCAGTACTTC. This codes for CASSETPRGEQYF.

This chain connects TRBV7-3 to TRBJ2-1, with D unresolved. The CDR3 has 13 amino acids. Germline values: CDR1 SGHTA, CDR2 FQGTGA. V lost 5 bases to trimming and J lost 6 bases, with 11 bases between them. In DNA form, the CDR3 reads TGTGCCAGCAGCCGCGGCCCGGGCAATGAGCAGTTCTTC. Translated, it gives CASSRGPGNEQFF.

The chain combines TRBV30 with TRBJ1-4, with D possibly being TRBD1 (5 bases). This CDR3 has 13 residues. Trimming removed 2 bases at V and 8 bases at J, with 12 bases between. CDR1 GTSNPN and CDR2 SVGIG come from the germline V gene (reference sequence). In DNA form, the CDR3 reads TGTGCCTGGAGTCAAAGGGGTGGGGAAAAACTGTTTTTT. Protein: CAWSQRGGEKLFF.

The chain couples TRBV5-4 to TRBJ2-5, with a possible D match to TRBD2 (6 bases). The CDR3 length is 15 residues. Trimming cost V 3 bases and J 5 bases, with 17 bases left between them. Looked up from germline, CDR1 is SGHNT and CDR2 is YYREEE (reference sequence). CDR3 residues: CASSSPGVLSETQYF. The CDR3 coding sequence is TGTGCCAGCAGCTCCCCGGGAGTTCTGTCGGAGACCCAGTACTTC.

The rearrangement joins TRBV9 to TRBJ2-2; D may be TRBD2 (6 bases). The CDR3 runs 16 residues. V gave up 1 base and J gave up 4 bases, with 14 bases separating them. CDR1 is SGDLS and CDR2 is YYNGEE in the germline V gene. Written as DNA, the CDR3 is TGTGCCAGCAGCGTATCAATCGGGGAGGCCACCGGGGAGCTGTTTTTT. This gives the protein CASSVSIGEATGELFF.

The chain employs TRBV9 and TRBJ1-3; the D gene is possibly TRBD1 (6 bases). The length of the CDR3 is 18 residues. Germline CDR1 SGDLS, CDR2 YYNGEE. Trimming removed 0 bases at V and 0 bases at J, with 16 bases between. CDR3 sequence reads: CASSVGGGQGYSGNTIYF. CDR3 bases: TGTGCCAGCAGCGTAGGTGGGGGCCAGGGATACTCTGGAAACACCATATATTTT.

CDR3 nucleotide sequence: TGTGCCACCAGCAGAGTCGGAGGGCGCGAAAAACTGTTTTTT. It specifies CATSRVGGREKLFF. V is TRBV15 and J is TRBJ1-4; no firm D call. The CDR3 is 14 residues long. Germline V CDR1 and CDR2: LNHNV, YYDKDF (reference sequence). V lost 1 base and J lost 8, with 11 bases in between.

With regard to this clone: A read error may explain this, as a much larger clone is one base away. V gene TRBV7-3 combines with J gene TRBJ1-1, with a tentative D call TRBD1 (5 bases). There are 14 residues in the CDR3. V was trimmed by 2 bases and J by 1 base, leaving 8 bases between them. The germline V gene encodes CDR1 SGHTA and CDR2 FQGTGA. The CDR3 region has the DNA TGTGCCAGCAGCTTACTGGGGGGGAACACTGAAGCTTTCTTT. It translates to CASSLLGGNTEAFF.

The chain has TRBV5-1 and TRBJ1-1, with 12 bases that match TRBD1. The V gene end was trimmed by 4 bases and the J gene end by 6 bases; junction bases not matched to a gene: 4. The CDR3 runs to 14 residues. Germline V lookup: CDR1 SGHRS, CDR2 YFSETQ. CDR3 coding DNA: TGCGCCAGCAGCCTGGGACAGGGGGCGGCTGAAGCTTTCTTT. Residues: CASSLGQGAAEAFF. Supplemented by reference TRBV5-1 and TRBJ1-1, the full variable domain reads KAGVTQTPRYLIKTRGQQVTLSCSPISGHRSVSWYQQTPGQGLQFLFEYFSETQRNKGNFPGRFSGRQFSNSRSEMNVSTLELGDSALYLCASSLGQGAAEAFFGQGTRLTVV.

The gene calls are TRBV7-3 and TRBJ1-5, with D possibly TRBD1 on 5 matching bases. This CDR3 has 13 amino acids. From germline, CDR1 is SGHTA and CDR2 FQGTGA. V was cut by 3 bases and J by 6 bases, with 9 bases left in between. The CDR3 DNA is TGTGCCAGCAGCTTTGACAGCCTTCAGCCCCAGCATTTT. Its protein product is CASSFDSLQPQHF. Full variable domain (outside the CDR3, taken from reference TRBV7-3 and TRBJ1-5): GAGVSQTPSNKVTEKGKYVELRCDPISGHTALYWYRQSLGQGPEFLIYFQGTGAADDSGLPNDRFFAVRPEGSVSTLKIQRTERGDSAVYLCASSFDSLQPQHFGDGTRLSIL.

The CDR3 reads CASSLTRNIQYF. CDR3 nucleotides: TGTGCCAGTAGCTTGACTAGGAACATTCAGTACTTC. This chain joins TRBV19 and TRBJ2-4; D is possibly TRBD2 (6 bases). The CDR3 is 12 residues long. Trimming cost V 6 bases and J 7 bases, with 10 bases left between them. The germline V gene has CDR1 LNHDA and CDR2 SQIVND (reference sequence).

The rearrangement uses TRBV19 and TRBJ2-5, with 10 bases fitting TRBD1. Germline V gene data show CDR1 as LNHDA and CDR2 as SQIVND (reference sequence). With 5 bases clipped from V and 5 bases from J, the junction kept 8 bases outside the gene matches. The CDR3 totals 15 residues. The CDR3 DNA reads TGTGCCAGTAGTTGGGGACAGGGGATTGGGGAGACCCAGTACTTC. This sequence encodes CASSWGQGIGETQYF.

This chain links TRBV27 with TRBJ2-1; TRBD1 agrees at 7 bases. Unmatched junction bases numbered 6, after V lost 8 bases and J lost 8 bases. The CDR3 consists of 12 residues. CDR1 is MNHEY and CDR2 is SMNVEV in the germline V gene (reference sequence). The CDR3 loop is CASEGARDEQFF. The CDR3 nucleotides are TGTGCCAGCGAGGGGGCGCGGGATGAGCAGTTCTTC.

The rearrangement uses TRBV6-5 and TRBJ1-6; D gene unclear. Trimming removed 7 bases at V and 0 bases at J, with 10 bases between. CDR3 length: 15 amino acids. In germline, CDR1 is MNHEY, CDR2 SVGAGI. Here the CDR3 reads CASTVLSSYNSPLHF. The DNA of the CDR3 is TGTGCCAGCACTGTCCTCAGCTCCTATAATTCACCCCTCCACTTT.

This clone was picked up a small number of times. The chain has TRBV7-3 and TRBJ1-3; D is unclear. From germline, CDR1 is SGHTA and CDR2 FQGTGA. V gave up 3 bases and J gave up 2 bases, with 8 bases separating them. This CDR3 has 14 amino acids. CDR3 sequence (DNA): TGTGCCAGCAGCTTTGGAGGCGCTGGAAACACCATATATTTT. This codes for CASSFGGAGNTIYF.

The V and J genes are TRBV6-7 and TRBJ1-4; D remains ambiguous. TRBV6-7 is an open reading frame whose function is uncertain. Trimming cost V 7 bases and J 9 bases, with 6 bases left between them. The CDR3 contains 10 residues. In DNA form, the CDR3 reads TGTGCCAGCATCTTTAAAAAACTGTTTTTT. Its translation is CASIFKKLFF.

The V gene is TRBV30, the J gene TRBJ2-5; 10 nucleotides align to TRBD2. The trim removed 4 bases at V and 1 base at J, leaving 6 bases unmatched. Germline lookup yields CDR1 GTSNPN and CDR2 SVGIG (reference sequence). The CDR3 loop spans 15 amino acids. CDR3 nucleotide sequence: TGTGCCTGGACCAGGCTAGCGGGAGCCCAAGAGACCCAGTACTTC. Translation gives CAWTRLAGAQETQYF.

This clone was seen a few times. The V call is TRBV19, the J call TRBJ2-1; 13 bases match TRBD2. CDR3 length: 15 amino acids. CDR1 and CDR2 from the germline V gene are LNHDA and SQIVND (reference sequence). The ends lost 0 bases at V and 9 bases at J; junction bases unmatched: 2. The CDR3 reads CASSIEGLAGSEQFF. As DNA, the CDR3 is TGTGCCAGTAGTATAGAGGGACTAGCGGGAAGTGAGCAGTTCTTC.

This clone showed up just once. The chain carries TRBV14 and TRBJ1-3; the D gene is possibly TRBD1 (5 bases). V was pared by 5 bases and J by 0 bases, with 14 bases between. The V gene's germline CDR1 is SGHDN and CDR2 FVKESK. The length of the CDR3 is 16 residues. CDR3 amino acids: CASSADIPSSGNTIYF. For the CDR3, the DNA is TGTGCCAGCAGCGCGGACATACCGAGCTCTGGAAACACCATATATTTT.